Sequencing of this T cell receptor beta chain was carried out in a study of OX40 agonist ivuxolimab in advanced cancers. Whole-study findings and limits: Researchers did not determine the expanded peripheral T cells' antigen specificity.

With respect to this clone: No antigen is known for it.

Germline V CDR1 and CDR2: MNHEY, SVGAGI. This CDR3 region has 15 residues. V shed 4 bases and J shed 1 base, with 13 bases lying between them. A history of autoimmune disease or systemic immunosuppression excluded patients. Sequenced by immunoSEQ multiplex PCR; TCRdb stores in-frame clones only, minus some. The profile shows tens of thousands of clones, about 90% of them singletons. This TCR was recovered from an adult with an advanced solid tumor such as melanoma, head and neck, liver or kidney cancer. Sequenced here: CD4+ or CD8+ T cells sorted from blood, sampled in a trial of the OX40 agonist ivuxolimab. The gene calls are TRBV6-5 and TRBJ1-1; TRBD1 is a possible D gene (5 bases). The CDR3 is CASSFAGTANTEAFF. In DNA, the CDR3 is TGTGCCAGCAGTTTTGCGGGGACCGCGAACACTGAAGCTTTCTTT.